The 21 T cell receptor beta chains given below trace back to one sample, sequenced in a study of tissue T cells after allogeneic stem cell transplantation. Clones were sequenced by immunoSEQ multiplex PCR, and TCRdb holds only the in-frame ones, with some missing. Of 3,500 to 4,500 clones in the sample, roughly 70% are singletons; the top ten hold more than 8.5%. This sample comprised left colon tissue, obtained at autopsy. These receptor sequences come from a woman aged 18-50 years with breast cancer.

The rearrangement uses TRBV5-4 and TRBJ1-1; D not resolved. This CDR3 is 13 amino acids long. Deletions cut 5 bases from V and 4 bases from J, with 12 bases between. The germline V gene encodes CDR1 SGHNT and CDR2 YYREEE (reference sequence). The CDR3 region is CASRGGRITEAFF. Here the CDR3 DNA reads TGTGCCAGCAGGGGAGGGAGAATCACTGAAGCTTTCTTT. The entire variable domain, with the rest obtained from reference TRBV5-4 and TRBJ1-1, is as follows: ETGVTQSPTHLIKTRGQQVTLRCSSQSGHNTVSWYQQALGQGPQFIFQYYREEENGRGNFPPRFSGLQFPNYSSELNVNALELDDSALYLCASRGGRITEAFFGQGTRLTVV.

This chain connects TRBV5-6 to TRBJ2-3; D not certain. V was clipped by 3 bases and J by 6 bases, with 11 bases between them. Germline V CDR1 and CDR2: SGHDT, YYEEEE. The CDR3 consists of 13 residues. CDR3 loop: CASSWAPADTQYF. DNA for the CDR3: TGTGCCAGCAGCTGGGCTCCGGCCGATACGCAGTATTTT.

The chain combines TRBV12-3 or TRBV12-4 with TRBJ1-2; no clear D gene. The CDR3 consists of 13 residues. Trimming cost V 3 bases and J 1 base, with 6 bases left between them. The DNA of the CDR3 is TGTGCCAGCAGTTTGGGCGTTAACTATGGCTACACCTTC. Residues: CASSLGVNYGYTF.

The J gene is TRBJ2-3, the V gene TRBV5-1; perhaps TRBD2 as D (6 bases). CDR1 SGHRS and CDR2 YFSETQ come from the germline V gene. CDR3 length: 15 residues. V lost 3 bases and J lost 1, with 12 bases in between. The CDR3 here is CASSWGGGGTDTQYF. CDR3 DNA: TGCGCCAGCAGCTGGGGAGGAGGGGGCACAGATACGCAGTATTTT.

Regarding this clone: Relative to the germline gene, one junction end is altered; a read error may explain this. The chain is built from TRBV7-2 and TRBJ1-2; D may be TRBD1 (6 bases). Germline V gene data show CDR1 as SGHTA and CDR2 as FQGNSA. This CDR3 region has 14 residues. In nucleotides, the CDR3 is TGTGCCAGCAGTTTAGACAGGACTAACTATGGCTACACCTTC. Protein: CASSLDRTNYGYTF.

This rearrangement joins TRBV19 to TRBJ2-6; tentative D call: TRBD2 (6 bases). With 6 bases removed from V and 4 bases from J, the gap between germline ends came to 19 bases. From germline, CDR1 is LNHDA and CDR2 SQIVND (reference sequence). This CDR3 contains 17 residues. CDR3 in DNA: TGTGCCAGTAGCCGGGAGTTAGGGGAGTCCGGGGCCAACGTCCTGACTTTC. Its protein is CASSRELGESGANVLTF.

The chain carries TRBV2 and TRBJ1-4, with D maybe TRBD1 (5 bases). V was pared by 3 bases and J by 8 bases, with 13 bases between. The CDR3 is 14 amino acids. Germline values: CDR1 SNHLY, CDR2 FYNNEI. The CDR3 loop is CASSDRGVGEKLFF. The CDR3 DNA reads TGTGCCAGCAGTGATCGAGGGGTAGGGGAAAAACTGTTTTTT.

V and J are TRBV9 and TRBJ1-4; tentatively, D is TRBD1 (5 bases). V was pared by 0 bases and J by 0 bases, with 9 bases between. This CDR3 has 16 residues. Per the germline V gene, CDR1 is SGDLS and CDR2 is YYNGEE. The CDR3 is CASSVAWGATNEKLFF. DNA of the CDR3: TGTGCCAGCAGCGTAGCTTGGGGGGCAACTAATGAAAAACTGTTTTTT.

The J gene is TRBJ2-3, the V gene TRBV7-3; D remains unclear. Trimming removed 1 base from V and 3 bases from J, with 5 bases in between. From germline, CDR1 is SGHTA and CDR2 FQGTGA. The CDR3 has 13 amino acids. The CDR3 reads CASSLMATDTQYF. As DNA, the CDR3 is TGTGCCAGCAGCTTAATGGCTACAGATACGCAGTATTTT.

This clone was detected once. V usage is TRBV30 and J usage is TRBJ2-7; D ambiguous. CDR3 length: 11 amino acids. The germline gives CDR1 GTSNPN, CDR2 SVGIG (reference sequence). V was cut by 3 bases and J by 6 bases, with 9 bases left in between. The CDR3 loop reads CAWSPGSEQYF. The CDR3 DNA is TGTGCCTGGAGCCCGGGTAGCGAGCAGTACTTC.

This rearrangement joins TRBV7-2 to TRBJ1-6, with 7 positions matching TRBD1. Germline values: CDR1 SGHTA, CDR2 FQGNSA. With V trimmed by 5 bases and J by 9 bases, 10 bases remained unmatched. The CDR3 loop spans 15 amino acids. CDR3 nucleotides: TGTGCCAGCAGCACGGGACAGCTCCACGCTTCACCCCTCCACTTT. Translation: CASSTGQLHASPLHF.

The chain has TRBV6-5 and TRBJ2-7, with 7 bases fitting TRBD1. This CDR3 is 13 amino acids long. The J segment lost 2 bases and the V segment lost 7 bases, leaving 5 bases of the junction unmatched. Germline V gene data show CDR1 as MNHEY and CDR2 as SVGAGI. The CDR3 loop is CASTSTGAYEQYF. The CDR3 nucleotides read TGTGCCAGCACCTCTACAGGGGCCTACGAGCAGTACTTC.

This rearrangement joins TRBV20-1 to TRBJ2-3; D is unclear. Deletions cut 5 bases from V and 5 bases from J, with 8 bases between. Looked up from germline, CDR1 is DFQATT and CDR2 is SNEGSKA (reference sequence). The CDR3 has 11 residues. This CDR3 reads CSAELQDTQYF. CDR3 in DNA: TGCAGTGCTGAACTCCAAGATACGCAGTATTTT.

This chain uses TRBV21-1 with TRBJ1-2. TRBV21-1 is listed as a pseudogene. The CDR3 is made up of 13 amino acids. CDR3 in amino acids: CASSSTAGYGYTF. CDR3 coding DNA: TGTGCCAGCAGCTCTACCGCGGGCTATGGCTACACCTTC.

The chain's CDR3 is CASSRTTGRRETQYF. The CDR3 nucleotides are TGTGCCAGCAGCCGCACGACAGGGAGGAGAGAGACCCAGTACTTC. The chain carries TRBV3-1 (or the pseudogene TRBV3-2) and TRBJ2-5; perhaps TRBD1 as D (7 bases). This CDR3 is built from 15 residues. The germline V gene has CDR1 LGHDT and CDR2 YNNKEL (reference sequence). V was trimmed by 4 bases and J by 4 bases, leaving 16 bases between them.

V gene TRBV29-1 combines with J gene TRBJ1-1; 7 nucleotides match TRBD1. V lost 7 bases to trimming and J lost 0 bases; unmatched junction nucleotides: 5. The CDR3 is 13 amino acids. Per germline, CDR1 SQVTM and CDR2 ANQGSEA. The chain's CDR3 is CSGNRGLNTEAFF. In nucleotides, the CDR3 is TGCAGCGGAAACAGGGGATTGAACACTGAAGCTTTCTTT.

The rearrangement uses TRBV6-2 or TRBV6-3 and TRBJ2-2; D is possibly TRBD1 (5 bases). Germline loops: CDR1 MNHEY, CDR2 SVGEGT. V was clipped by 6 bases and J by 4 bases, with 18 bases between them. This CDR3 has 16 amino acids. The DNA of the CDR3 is TGTGCCAGCAGCCACGCAGTACGGACAACCACCGGGGAGCTGTTTTTT. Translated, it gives CASSHAVRTTTGELFF.

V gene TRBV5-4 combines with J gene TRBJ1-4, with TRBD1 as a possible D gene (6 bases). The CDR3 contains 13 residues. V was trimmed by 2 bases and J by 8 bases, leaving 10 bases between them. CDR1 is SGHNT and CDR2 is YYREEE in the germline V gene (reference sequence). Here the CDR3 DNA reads TGTGCCAGCAGCTTTCAGGGGAGCGAAAAACTGTTTTTT. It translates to CASSFQGSEKLFF.

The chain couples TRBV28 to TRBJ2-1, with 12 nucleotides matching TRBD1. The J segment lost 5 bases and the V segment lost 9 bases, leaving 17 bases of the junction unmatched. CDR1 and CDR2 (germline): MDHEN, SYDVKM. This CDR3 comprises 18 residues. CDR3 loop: CARPGTGGDRRSHNEQFF. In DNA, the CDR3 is TGTGCCAGGCCCGGGACAGGGGGCGATCGGCGGAGCCACAATGAGCAGTTCTTC.

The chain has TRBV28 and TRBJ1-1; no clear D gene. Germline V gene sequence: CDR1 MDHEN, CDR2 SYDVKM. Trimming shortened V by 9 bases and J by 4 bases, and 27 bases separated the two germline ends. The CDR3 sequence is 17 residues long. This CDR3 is CASSAEADSVGGTEAFF. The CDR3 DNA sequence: TGTGCCAGTTCCGCGGAGGCAGATTCCGTTGGCGGCACTGAAGCTTTCTTT.

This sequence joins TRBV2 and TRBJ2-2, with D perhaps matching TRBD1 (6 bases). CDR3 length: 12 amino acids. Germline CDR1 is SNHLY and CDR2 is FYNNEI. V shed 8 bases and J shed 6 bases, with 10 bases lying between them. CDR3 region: CASGTGSGELFF. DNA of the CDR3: TGTGCCAGCGGAACAGGGTCCGGGGAGCTGTTTTTT. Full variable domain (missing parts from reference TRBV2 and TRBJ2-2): EPEVTQTPSHQVTQMGQEVILRCVPISNHLYFYWYRQILGQKVEFLVSFYNNEISEKSEIFDDQFSVERPDGSNFTLKIRSTKLEDSAMYFCASGTGSGELFFGEGSRLTVL.